These T cell receptor beta chains were read from a single sample in a study of blood T cells in healthy people across ages. One entry per CDR3 protein results from TCRdb running MiXCR on the 5' RACE reads. Seen here are about 1 million distinct CDR3 sequences, over 35% observed once, and the top ten hold 15% to 20%. The source material was blood. The source is a woman aged 60 to 75 in good health. CDR3s include the opening cysteine and the closing phenylalanine or tryptophan. The order of the fields is clone size, J gene, D gene, V gene, CDR3 DNA, CDR3 protein. A D gene is named only where the DNA matches it firmly. Size tells how often a clone was seen (once, few, many) or the class of an expanded clone, and some rows leave it out.

>.|TRBJ2-5|TRBD2|TRBV20-1
TGCAGTGCTAGTACGGCTAGCGGGATCCAAGAGACCCAGTACTTC
CSASTASGIQETQYF
>.|TRBJ2-1|.|TRBV9
TGTGCCAGCAGCGCGAAGCATACGGCCCTCTCCTACAATGAGCAGTTCTTC
CASSAKHTALSYNEQFF
>.|TRBJ2-5|TRBD1|TRBV29-1
TGCAGCGTTGTCATGTGGGGGACAGGGCGAGGGCAAGAGACCCAGTACTTC
CSVVMWGTGRGQETQYF
>.|TRBJ2-2|.|TRBV27
TGTGCCAGCAGTTCTCGCGTCGCGGGGGAGCTGTTTTTT
CASSSRVAGELFF
>.|TRBJ2-1|TRBD2|TRBV11-1
TGTGCCAGCAGCTTTCAGACTAGCGGATACAATGAGCAGTTCTTC
CASSFQTSGYNEQFF
>.|TRBJ2-3|.|TRBV24-1
TGTGCCACCAGTGATGGAGGGTCCAGCACAGATACGCAGTATTTT
CATSDGGSSTDTQYF
>few|TRBJ1-2|.|TRBV2
TGTGCCAGCATCCCGGACACTTATGGCTACACCTTC
CASIPDTYGYTF
>.|TRBJ2-5|TRBD1|TRBV18
TGTGCCAGCTCACCCGAGACAGGGCCGGAGACCCAGTACTTC
CASSPETGPETQYF
>.|TRBJ2-3|.|TRBV9
TGTGCCAGCAGCGTAGGTTGGGCCGACAGGATCGCACGGGATACGCAGTATTTT
CASSVGWADRIARDTQYF
>many|TRBJ2-1|.|TRBV7-2
TGTGCCAGCAGCTTAGGGTCTAGTGGCGATGAGCAGTTCTTC
CASSLGSSGDEQFF
>few|TRBJ2-5|.|TRBV4-1
TGCGCCAGCAGCCAGGACCCCGGACAGAACTTCCAAGAGACCCAGTACTTC
CASSQDPGQNFQETQYF
>.|TRBJ1-2|.|TRBV5-1
TGTGCCAGCAGCTGGGACGGGGGAACTGGCTACACCTTC
CASSWDGGTGYTF
>.|TRBJ1-1|.|TRBV7-9
TGTGCCAGCAGCCCCCCCGGTAGGGATCGCACTGAAGCTTTCTTT
CASSPPGRDRTEAFF
>.|TRBJ1-1|.|TRBV18
TGTGCCAGCTCAAGACAGACCTTGAACACTGAAGCTTTCTTT
CASSRQTLNTEAFF
>.|TRBJ2-2|TRBD2|TRBV20-1
TGCAGTGCTAGAGTACCGGGAGGCACCGGGGAGCTGTTTTTT
CSARVPGGTGELFF
>.|TRBJ2-5|TRBD2|TRBV29-1
TGCAGCGACCTCGGGACTAGCGGGAGAGTTGGCTACAATGAGCAGTACTTC
CSDLGTSGRVGYNEQYF
>.|TRBJ2-5|TRBD1|TRBV20-1
TGCAGTGCTAGCCTCAGACAGGGGAGTTGGGAGCAGTACTTC
CSASLRQGSWEQYF
>.|TRBJ2-3|.|TRBV7-9
TGTGCCAGCAGGGGTGTAATAGATACGCAGTATTTT
CASRGVIDTQYF
>.|TRBJ2-3|TRBD1|TRBV5-4
TGTGCCAGCAGCCCGGACAGGCCCGGGAGCACAGATACGCAGTATTTT
CASSPDRPGSTDTQYF
>.|TRBJ2-3|TRBD2|TRBV11-2
TGTGCCAGCAGCGGACTAGCGGGATTGGGGCCCCTCTCGCAGTATTTT
CASSGLAGLGPLSQYF
>.|TRBJ2-1|.|TRBV6-5
TGTGCCAGCAGTTACTCCGCCGGGTACCATGAGCAGTTCTTC
CASSYSAGYHEQFF
>.|TRBJ2-7|.|TRBV12-3/TRBV12-4
TGTGCCAGCAGGTCGGGGTTGCAGGGGACATACGAGCAGTACTTC
CASRSGLQGTYEQYF